Shown below are 23 T cell receptor beta chains from a single sample sequenced in a study of breast tumors, draining lymph nodes, adjacent tissues. A single record per CDR3 protein comes from TCRdb applying MiXCR to the multiplex PCR reads. The sample has about 180,000 distinct CDR3 sequences, 33% seen once. Samples came from axillary lymph nodes draining the breast cancer. The sample consisted of axillary lymph node tissue. Receptors originate from a female donor with breast cancer. Some clones in this sample may be carry-over from other donors' samples.

The sample holds a few counts of this clonotype. V and J are TRBV3-1 and TRBJ2-2; 8 bases match TRBD2. The CDR3 loop spans 16 amino acids. Germline values: CDR1 LGHDT, CDR2 YNNKEL (reference sequence). The V segment lost 4 bases and the J segment 5 bases; nucleotides outside the gene matches: 9. CDR3 DNA sequence: TGTGCCAGCAGCCGGAACGACGGGGGGGGGACCGGGGAGCTGTTTTTT. This translates into CASSRNDGGGTGELFF.

In this sample, this clonotype turned up many times. The chain employs TRBV6-1 and TRBJ1-5, with a tentative D call TRBD1 (5 bases). The CDR3 consists of 14 residues. CDR1 MNHNS and CDR2 SASEGT come from the germline V gene. Trimming took off 11 bases at V and 5 bases at J, with 19 bases between the two ends. The CDR3 loop reads CAGGDWFVDQPQHF. The CDR3 bases are TGTGCCGGGGGAGACTGGTTCGTTGATCAGCCCCAGCATTTT.

This chain joins TRBV9 and TRBJ2-3; tentative D call: TRBD2 (6 bases). CDR3 length: 15 amino acids. The germline V gene encodes CDR1 SGDLS and CDR2 YYNGEE. Trimming stripped 3 bases from V and 0 bases from J, with 11 bases between. The CDR3 nucleotides read TGTGCCAGCAGCGAGGGGAGGACTAGCACAGATACGCAGTATTTT. Translation gives CASSEGRTSTDTQYF.

The chain couples TRBV5-1 to TRBJ1-1; possible D gene TRBD1, 6 bases. The V and J ends lost 0 bases and 4 bases respectively, with 13 bases between them. Germline lookup yields CDR1 SGHRS and CDR2 YFSETQ. The CDR3 is 15 amino acids. The CDR3 DNA follows: TGCGCCAGCAGCTTGGTTCTGGGAGGGGGCACTGAAGCTTTCTTT. Protein product: CASSLVLGGGTEAFF.

The sample holds many counts of this clonotype. V is TRBV5-5 and J is TRBJ1-5, with D unclear. The CDR3 covers 16 residues. Between the trimmed V and J ends, which lost 0 bases and 6 bases, there was a span of 16 bases. In germline, CDR1 is SGHKS, CDR2 YYEKEE (reference sequence). DNA for the CDR3: TGTGCCAGCAGCTTGGCCGGGAATCTGGGTGGTCAGCCCCAGCATTTT. Translating gives CASSLAGNLGGQPQHF.

As to this clonotype: One junction end disagrees with the germline gene, perhaps due to a read error. In DNA, the CDR3 is TGTGCCAGCAGTTTATCGATGACGAACGGCTACGCCTTC. It specifies CASSLSMTNGYAF. The chain has TRBV27 and TRBJ1-2; D uncertain. The CDR3 is made up of 13 amino acids. From germline, CDR1 is MNHEY and CDR2 SMNVEV (reference sequence).

Concerning this clonotype itself: One end of the junction is discordant with germline, which a read error may explain. The chain links TRBV20-1 to TRBJ2-7, with a weak D call TRBD1 (6 bases). CDR1 DFQATT and CDR2 SNEGSKA come from the germline V gene (reference sequence). The CDR3 is made up of 14 amino acids. This CDR3 reads CSAGDQTGRSEQYF. DNA for the CDR3: TGCAGTGCTGGAGATCAAACAGGGCGGTCCGAGCAGTACTTC.

This clonotype occurred a few times. A much larger clone is a single base away; this may be a read error. This chain connects TRBV20-1 to TRBJ2-2, with D unresolved. The CDR3 runs 15 residues. V lost 3 bases and J 0 bases, leaving 11 bases between the germline ends. Germline V gives CDR1 DFQATT, CDR2 SNEGSKA (reference sequence). The CDR3 sequence: CSASSRATNTGELFF. CDR3 nucleotide sequence: TGCAGTGCTAGTAGCCGAGCCACGAACACCGGGGAGCTGTTTTTT.

V and J are TRBV20-1 and TRBJ2-7, with 9 bases matching TRBD1. V lost 6 bases to trimming and J lost 5 bases; unmatched junction nucleotides: 11. This CDR3 has 14 residues. Germline V gene sequence: CDR1 DFQATT, CDR2 SNEGSKA (reference sequence). In DNA form, the CDR3 reads TGCAGTGCGATTGGGACAGGGAAAGGCCACGAGCAGTACTTC. It is translated as CSAIGTGKGHEQYF.

This clonotype was counted ten times or more. The gene calls are TRBV7-2 and TRBJ2-7; D perhaps matches TRBD1 (5 bases). V lost 5 bases and J 4 bases, leaving 24 bases between the germline ends. The CDR3 extends over 17 amino acids. CDR1 is SGHTA and CDR2 is FQGNSA in the germline V gene. The DNA of the CDR3 is TGTGCCAGCAGCGCCCAGGGCCTGCCCGCCGTAATATACGAGCAGTACTTC. It translates to CASSAQGLPAVIYEQYF. Filled out from reference TRBV7-2 and TRBJ2-7, the complete variable domain reads GAGVSQSPSNKVTEKGKDVELRCDPISGHTALYWYRQSLGQGLEFLIYFQGNSAPDKSGLPSDRFSAERTGGSVSTLTIQRTQQEDSAVYLCASSAQGLPAVIYEQYFGPGTRLTVT.

The chain employs TRBV11-3 and TRBJ1-5; no reliable D call. Germline CDR1 reads SGHNT; CDR2 reads YENEEA. The V end lost 0 bases, the J end lost 13 bases, and 13 bases lay between the germline ends. The CDR3 is 13 residues long. CDR3 in amino acids: CASSLDRGPPQHF. The CDR3 DNA reads as TGTGCCAGCAGCTTAGACCGGGGTCCGCCTCAGCATTTT.

The CDR3 spells CASSPSYYEQYF. As DNA, the CDR3 is TGCGCCAGCAGCCCCAGCTACTACGAGCAGTACTTC. This sequence joins TRBV10-2 and TRBJ2-7; no clear D. V lost 6 bases and J 3 bases, leaving 9 bases between the germline ends. CDR1 is WSHSY and CDR2 is SAAADI in the germline V gene. CDR3 size: 12 residues.

In this sample, this clonotype turned up a few times. Without the conserved terminal phenylalanine or tryptophan, this CDR3 likely stems from a read error. Because the CDR3's place on the DNA is in doubt, the DNA is left out and the CDR3 is given as listed by TCRdb. The V and J genes are TRBV2 and TRBJ1-2. Ends included, the CDR3 has 10 residues. Germline assignment: CDR1 SNHLY and CDR2 FYNNEI. The CDR3 spells CASSESRTAL.

The chain links TRBV27 to TRBJ2-5, with 9 nucleotides matching TRBD2. Germline CDR1 MNHEY, CDR2 SMNVEV (reference sequence). This CDR3 spans 14 amino acids. Losses at the gene ends were 3 bases for V and 5 bases for J; bases not matched to a gene: 4. This CDR3 is CASSFAGGLETQYF. The CDR3 nucleotides are TGTGCCAGCAGTTTTGCGGGAGGGCTGGAGACCCAGTACTTC.

V and J are TRBV18 and TRBJ1-1; D unclear. The CDR3 covers 15 residues. The V end lost 2 bases, the J end lost 4 bases, and 14 bases lay between the germline ends. Germline-derived CDR1 and CDR2 are KGHSH and LQKENI. CDR3 sequence: CASSPDNPLGTEAFF. The CDR3, as DNA: TGTGCCAGCTCACCAGACAACCCTTTGGGCACTGAAGCTTTCTTT.

This clonotype was recorded at least ten times. This sequence joins TRBV10-3 and TRBJ2-5; no definite D call. Germline assignment: CDR1 ENHRY and CDR2 SYGVKD. Deletions cut 1 base from V and 5 bases from J, with 2 bases between. The CDR3 extends over 11 amino acids. CDR3 coding DNA: TGTGCCATCAGTGAGTTGGAGACCCAGTACTTC. It yields the protein CAISELETQYF.

This clonotype was detected ten times or more. J is TRBJ2-1 and V is TRBV20-1; no reliable D call. Trimming shortened V by 6 bases and J by 2 bases, and 29 bases separated the two germline ends. CDR3 length: 19 amino acids. Germline lookup yields CDR1 DFQATT and CDR2 SNEGSKA (reference sequence). This CDR3 reads CSAPGLRPRVGIPYNEQFF. CDR3 DNA sequence: TGCAGTGCGCCAGGTCTCCGACCGAGAGTGGGCATTCCCTACAATGAGCAGTTCTTC.

This chain links TRBV6-6 with TRBJ1-1, with no clear D. V was clipped by 7 bases and J by 8 bases, with 8 bases between them. CDR1 is MNHNY, CDR2 SVGAGI, per germline (reference sequence). The CDR3 totals 10 residues. The CDR3 sequence is CASMPYEAFF. CDR3 in DNA: TGTGCCAGCATGCCATACGAAGCTTTCTTT.

The chain joins TRBV29-1 to TRBJ2-7; TRBD1 agrees at 7 bases. Germline lookup yields CDR1 SQVTM and CDR2 ANQGSEA. This CDR3 has 13 amino acids. The junction had 15 bases not matched to a gene; V was cut back by 5 bases and J by 11 bases. The CDR3 nucleotides read TGCAGCGTTTCCTCGGACAGGTTTGACGGAGAGTACTTC. It translates to CSVSSDRFDGEYF.

The rearrangement joins TRBV4-1 to TRBJ2-1, with a weak D call TRBD2 (5 bases). The CDR3 has 13 residues. Looked up from germline, CDR1 is MGHRA and CDR2 is YSYEKL. The germline V and J ends were trimmed by 3 bases and 8 bases, with 11 bases remaining between them. This CDR3 reads CASSHSNGDEQFF. CDR3 in DNA: TGCGCCAGCAGCCATTCAAACGGGGATGAGCAGTTCTTC.

In this sample, this clonotype turned up many times. The J gene is TRBJ2-1, the V gene TRBV6-2 or TRBV6-3; possibly TRBD2 for D (5 bases). The length of the CDR3 is 16 residues. Trimming took off 6 bases at V and 2 bases at J, with 17 bases between the two ends. Germline V CDR1 and CDR2: MNHEY, SVGEGT. CDR3 protein: CASSRSRERTYNEQFF. The CDR3 nucleotides read TGTGCCAGCAGCCGTTCCCGGGAAAGGACCTACAATGAGCAGTTCTTC.

The chain joins TRBV7-9 to TRBJ2-7; 13 bases map to TRBD2. Germline V CDR1 and CDR2: SEHNR, FQNEAQ (reference sequence). The J segment lost 2 bases and the V segment lost 5 bases, leaving 3 bases of the junction unmatched. The CDR3 loop spans 15 amino acids. CDR3 sequence (DNA): TGTGCCAGCAGCCCAGGACTAGCGGGAGCCTACGAGCAGTACTTC. As protein: CASSPGLAGAYEQYF.

This clonotype was recorded many times. The chain links TRBV5-1 to TRBJ2-5, with D perhaps matching TRBD2 (6 bases). V dropped 0 bases and J dropped 4 bases, with 16 bases sitting between them. CDR1 and CDR2 (germline): SGHRS, YFSETQ. This CDR3 is built from 16 residues. CDR3 loop: CASSLEGLATPETQYF. The CDR3 DNA sequence: TGCGCCAGCAGCTTGGAGGGTCTAGCGACCCCAGAGACCCAGTACTTC. The complete variable domain, with remaining parts taken from reference TRBV5-1 and TRBJ2-5, reads KAGVTQTPRYLIKTRGQQVTLSCSPISGHRSVSWYQQTPGQGLQFLFEYFSETQRNKGNFPGRFSGRQFSNSRSEMNVSTLELGDSALYLCASSLEGLATPETQYFGPGTRLLVL.